Listed here are 24 T cell receptor beta chains from one sample, sequenced in a study of long-term antiretroviral therapy in people with HIV. A v3.0 immunoSEQ assay was performed at survey level. TCRdb's table, derived via immunoSEQ multiplex PCR, lists solely in-frame clones and lacks some. The sample shows over 15,000 clones, about 95% of them seen only once. The sequencing used unsorted PBMCs, collected less than 11 years after starting antiretroviral therapy. All receptors derive from a man aged 25-40 years with HIV.

The gene calls are TRBV6-1 and TRBJ2-2, with 9 bases aligning to TRBD1. The CDR3 runs to 15 residues. Germline trimming cut 6 bases from V and 3 bases from J; bases unmatched to any gene: 5. In germline, CDR1 is MNHNS, CDR2 SASEGT. The CDR3 spells CASSGRTGDTGELFF. The CDR3 DNA reads TGTGCCAGCAGCGGGCGGACAGGGGACACCGGGGAGCTGTTTTTT.

J is TRBJ1-1 and V is TRBV5-4, with D possibly being TRBD1 (5 bases). Germline V lookup: CDR1 SGHNT, CDR2 YYREEE (reference sequence). The CDR3 covers 15 residues. The V and J ends lost 5 bases and 4 bases respectively, with 18 bases between them. The CDR3 sequence is CASRRGDVGGTEAFF. Here the CDR3 DNA reads TGTGCCAGCAGACGGGGGGACGTCGGGGGCACTGAAGCTTTCTTT. Complete variable domain (other parts from reference TRBV5-4 and TRBJ1-1): ETGVTQSPTHLIKTRGQQVTLRCSSQSGHNTVSWYQQALGQGPQFIFQYYREEENGRGNFPPRFSGLQFPNYSSELNVNALELDDSALYLCASRRGDVGGTEAFFGQGTRLTVV.

V gene TRBV9 combines with J gene TRBJ2-2, with a possible D match to TRBD1 (7 bases). Germline V gene data show CDR1 as SGDLS and CDR2 as YYNGEE. Between the trimmed V and J ends, which lost 2 bases and 6 bases, there was a span of 11 bases. This CDR3 comprises 14 residues. The CDR3 nucleotides are TGTGCCAGCAGCGTCCAGGGGGGAGCCGGGGAGCTGTTTTTT. Its protein is CASSVQGGAGELFF.

The CDR3 DNA is TGTGCCACCAGCAGATCCGACAGGGGGGCTTTCTTT. Its translation: CATSRSDRGAFF. This rearrangement joins TRBV15 to TRBJ1-1; 9 bases map to TRBD1. This CDR3 contains 12 residues. V shed 2 bases and J 11 bases; nucleotides not matched to a gene: 3. Germline assignment: CDR1 LNHNV and CDR2 YYDKDF (reference sequence).

V is TRBV27 and J is TRBJ1-1; perhaps TRBD1 as D (6 bases). The germline V gene has CDR1 MNHEY and CDR2 SMNVEV (reference sequence). CDR3 length: 14 residues. The CDR3 spells CVTGREPPGTEAFF. The CDR3, as DNA: TGTGTCACAGGGAGGGAGCCGCCGGGGACTGAAGCTTTCTTT.

This rearrangement joins TRBV4-1 to TRBJ1-2, with TRBD1 as a possible D gene (5 bases). CDR1 MGHRA and CDR2 YSYEKL come from the germline V gene. The ends were cut back, 1 base at V and 5 bases at J, with 8 bases in the middle. The CDR3 is 13 amino acids. The CDR3 DNA reads as TGCGCCAGCAGCCAAGGAGGGGTTTATGGCTACACCTTC. It is translated as CASSQGGVYGYTF.

The chain couples TRBV29-1 to TRBJ2-1, with D perhaps matching TRBD1 (6 bases). Germline CDR1 and CDR2: SQVTM and ANQGSEA. CDR3 length equals 14 residues. Between the trimmed V and J ends, which lost 8 bases and 0 bases, there was a span of 14 bases. The chain's CDR3 is CSRGQPSSYNEQFF. CDR3 nucleotide sequence: TGCAGCCGTGGACAGCCCAGCTCCTACAATGAGCAGTTCTTC.

The rearrangement links TRBV14 to TRBJ2-5; D might be TRBD1 or TRBD2, each matching 6 bases. Trimming took off 5 bases at V and 4 bases at J, with 14 bases between the two ends. The CDR3 consists of 14 residues. Germline-derived CDR1 and CDR2 are SGHDN and FVKESK. CDR3 sequence reads: CASSKRGAGETQYF. Written as DNA, the CDR3 is TGTGCCAGCAGCAAAAGGGGGGCAGGAGAGACCCAGTACTTC.

V is TRBV18 and J is TRBJ2-3; D unresolved. V dropped 2 bases and J dropped 2 bases, with 5 bases sitting between them. CDR3 length: 13 amino acids. CDR1 and CDR2 from the germline V gene are KGHSH and LQKENI. The CDR3 reads CASSPSSTDTQYF. The CDR3 DNA reads as TGTGCCAGCTCACCAAGTTCCACAGATACGCAGTATTTT.

The genes are TRBV5-1 and TRBJ1-4, with D perhaps matching TRBD1 (5 bases). The CDR3 runs 14 residues. Germline values: CDR1 SGHRS, CDR2 YFSETQ. V lost 3 bases and J 1 base, leaving 7 bases between the germline ends. CDR3 sequence: CASSWGRTNEKLFF. Written as DNA, the CDR3 is TGCGCCAGCAGCTGGGGACGAACTAATGAAAAACTGTTTTTT. The variable domain in full, completed from reference TRBV5-1 and TRBJ1-4, reads KAGVTQTPRYLIKTRGQQVTLSCSPISGHRSVSWYQQTPGQGLQFLFEYFSETQRNKGNFPGRFSGRQFSNSRSEMNVSTLELGDSALYLCASSWGRTNEKLFFGSGTQLSVL.

The genes are TRBV19 and TRBJ1-2; TRBD1 might be the D (5 bases). This CDR3 spans 14 amino acids. Between the trimmed V and J ends, which lost 5 bases and 0 bases, there was a span of 10 bases. Per germline, CDR1 LNHDA and CDR2 SQIVND (reference sequence). CDR3 in DNA: TGTGCCAGTAGTCCGGGGACGGCTAACTATGGCTACACCTTC. Amino acids: CASSPGTANYGYTF.

This chain connects TRBV7-3 to TRBJ2-1, with 9 bases identical to TRBD2. This CDR3 region has 18 residues. The ends lost 5 bases at V and 0 bases at J; junction bases unmatched: 11. Germline V gene sequence: CDR1 SGHTA, CDR2 FQGTGA. CDR3 DNA sequence: TGTGCCAGCAGCCCCCCCAGCGGGGGGACTTACTCCTACAATGAGCAGTTCTTC. As protein: CASSPPSGGTYSYNEQFF.

This chain uses TRBV6-1 with TRBJ2-2, with 11 bases that match TRBD2. The CDR3 sequence is 15 residues long. Germline CDR1 and CDR2: MNHNS and SASEGT. The V and J ends lost 2 bases and 4 bases, in that order; junction bases with no gene match: 0. The CDR3, as DNA: TGTGCCAGCAGTGAACTAGCGGGGGGCACCGGGGAGCTGTTTTTT. It yields the protein CASSELAGGTGELFF.

The DNA for the CDR3 is TGTGCCAGCGGAACCGGGACAGGGAATCAGCCCCAGCATTTT. Translated: CASGTGTGNQPQHF. The chain couples TRBV6-5 to TRBJ1-5, with TRBD1 matching over 9 bases. CDR3 length: 14 residues. J lost 4 bases, V lost 8 bases, and 6 bases had no gene match. Germline CDR1 reads MNHEY; CDR2 reads SVGAGI.

The chain couples TRBV5-5 to TRBJ2-4; the D gene could be TRBD1 or TRBD2 (5 bases each). This CDR3 is built from 15 residues. The ends were cut back, 3 bases at V and 7 bases at J, with 17 bases in the middle. Per germline, CDR1 SGHKS and CDR2 YYEKEE (reference sequence). The CDR3 DNA sequence: TGTGCCAGCAGCTACGGAGTGGGGGAAGGGAACATTCAGTACTTC. This sequence encodes CASSYGVGEGNIQYF.

The V call is TRBV19, the J call TRBJ1-5, with 7 nucleotides matching TRBD1. Looked up from germline, CDR1 is LNHDA and CDR2 is SQIVND (reference sequence). The CDR3 has 15 residues. V was clipped by 5 bases and J by 2 bases; unmatched bases: 6. The CDR3 spells CASSRQGAGNQPQHF. CDR3 DNA sequence: TGTGCCAGTAGTCGACAGGGCGCTGGCAATCAGCCCCAGCATTTT. Using reference TRBV19 and TRBJ1-5 for the parts outside the CDR3, the full variable domain is DGGITQSPKYLFRKEGQNVTLSCEQNLNHDAMYWYRQDPGQGLRLIYYSQIVNDFQKGDIAEGYSVSREKKESFPLTVTSAQKNPTAFYLCASSRQGAGNQPQHFGDGTRLSIL.

The chain links TRBV27 to TRBJ2-1; D is ambiguous. This CDR3 spans 16 amino acids. The germline CDR1 and CDR2 sequences are MNHEY and SMNVEV (reference sequence). The ends were cut back, 3 bases at V and 0 bases at J, with 12 bases in the middle. The DNA for the CDR3 is TGTGCCAGCAGTTTCGGCGGAACGGACTCCTACAATGAGCAGTTCTTC. This encodes CASSFGGTDSYNEQFF.

The chain recombines TRBV6-1 with TRBJ2-3, with TRBD1 matching 9 bases. Per germline, CDR1 MNHNS and CDR2 SASEGT. The CDR3 has 15 amino acids. Unmatched junction bases numbered 6, after V lost 7 bases and J lost 1 base. CDR3 DNA: TGTGCCAGCATGGTGGGACAGGGCGGCACAGATACGCAGTATTTT. Translated: CASMVGQGGTDTQYF.

The chain recombines TRBV2 with TRBJ1-1, with D perhaps TRBD1 (5 bases). From germline, CDR1 is SNHLY and CDR2 FYNNEI. The V and J ends lost 7 bases and 4 bases respectively, with 13 bases between them. The CDR3 loop spans 13 amino acids. The CDR3 sequence is CASNPGAFTEAFF. The CDR3 DNA is TGTGCCAGCAACCCCGGGGCCTTCACTGAAGCTTTCTTT.

This chain connects TRBV18 to TRBJ1-4; D is undetermined. The V and J ends lost 3 bases and 2 bases respectively, with 7 bases between them. CDR3 length: 14 amino acids. Per germline, CDR1 KGHSH and CDR2 LQKENI. The CDR3 sequence is CASSPGPTNEKLFF. In DNA form, the CDR3 reads TGTGCCAGCTCACCCGGGCCTACTAATGAAAAACTGTTTTTT.

The chain has TRBV5-5 and TRBJ1-6; no firm D call. The CDR3 is 15 residues long. The germline CDR1 and CDR2 sequences are SGHKS and YYEKEE (reference sequence). V gave up 8 bases and J gave up 8 bases, with 20 bases separating them. The CDR3 reads CASIPRTTTDSPLHF. The CDR3 bases are TGTGCCAGTATCCCCCGGACGACGACGGATTCACCCCTCCACTTT.

The rearrangement uses TRBV6-4 and TRBJ2-7, with D possibly matching TRBD2 (5 bases). Germline V gives CDR1 MRHNA, CDR2 SNTAGT. V lost 8 bases and J lost 2, with 16 bases in between. CDR3 length equals 14 residues. CDR3 nucleotide sequence: TGTGCCAGCCCGGGTGAGGGTCACACCTACGAGCAGTACGTC. This sequence encodes CASPGEGHTYEQYV.

The chain joins TRBV4-2 to TRBJ1-4; 7 nucleotides align to TRBD1. This CDR3 is built from 14 residues. V gave up 4 bases and J gave up 5 bases; unmatched junction bases: 4. Germline lookup yields CDR1 LGHNA and CDR2 YNFKEQ. CDR3 residues: CASSRPDRNEKLFF. In DNA form, the CDR3 reads TGTGCCAGCAGCCGACCGGACAGGAATGAAAAACTGTTTTTT.

The chain couples TRBV7-6 to TRBJ1-5, with a weak D call TRBD1 (6 bases). This CDR3 has 15 residues. V lost 1 base and J 7 bases, leaving 14 bases between the germline ends. Germline V gives CDR1 SGHVS, CDR2 FNYEAQ. The CDR3 DNA reads TGTGCCAGCAGCTTAGGGGACATCAGAGACCAGCCCCAGCATTTT. Protein product: CASSLGDIRDQPQHF.